One and the same sample provided the 25 T cell receptor beta chains below, sequenced in a study of T cell repertoires in cytomegalovirus infection (dated by TCRdb to the late 2010s). The sequencer was an Illumina HiSeq 1500. TCRdb reworked the public reads: Q25 trimming with fastp, MiXCR clone assembly, productive beta chains retained. When rows share a CDR3 protein, they turn into one entry using the most common DNA and genes. This sample holds hundreds of thousands of distinct CDR3 sequences; 25% to 40% were observed only once. The ten largest account for around an eighth of the sample. The sample's treatment or condition, from its label and the paper: in vitro stimulation with specific CMV peptide epitopes to enrich CMV-specific T cells. These TCRs are of unknown antigen specificity. The material was cultured CD8+ T cells from PBMCs, obtained from culture after CMV antigen stimulation. Receptors originate from a human donor in good health (CMV status not recorded). Some clones in this sample may be carry-over from other donors' samples.

The chain uses TRBV19 and TRBJ1-1; D remains unclear. Germline V gene sequence: CDR1 LNHDA, CDR2 SQIVND (reference sequence). The V end was cut by 6 bases, the J end by 1 base, with 18 bases between. There are 16 residues in the CDR3. The CDR3 loop is CASRDLKSVPNTEAFF. CDR3 in DNA: TGTGCCAGTAGAGATCTTAAATCTGTACCGAACACTGAAGCTTTCTTT. The variable domain in full, completed from reference TRBV19 and TRBJ1-1, reads DGGITQSPKYLFRKEGQNVTLSCEQNLNHDAMYWYRQDPGQGLRLIYYSQIVNDFQKGDIAEGYSVSREKKESFPLTVTSAQKNPTAFYLCASRDLKSVPNTEAFFGQGTRLTVV.

This clonotype came up many times. The J gene is TRBJ2-5, the V gene TRBV7-6, with D perhaps matching TRBD1 (6 bases). V dropped 6 bases and J dropped 6 bases, with 23 bases sitting between them. CDR3 length: 16 amino acids. Germline V gene lookup returns CDR1 SGHVS and CDR2 FNYEAQ. In DNA, the CDR3 is TGTGCCAGCAGTCTAATAGAGGACAGCCAACTCCAGACCCAGTACTTC. Residues: CASSLIEDSQLQTQYF.

The chain is built from TRBV6-5 and TRBJ2-1, with D maybe TRBD1 (6 bases). Trimming left V 0 bases short and J 2 bases short, with 11 bases between. Germline values: CDR1 MNHEY, CDR2 SVGAGI. CDR3 size: 16 residues. In DNA form, the CDR3 reads TGTGCCAGCAGTTACTCAGTGGGGGCGCCCTACAATGAGCAGTTCTTC. Encoded protein: CASSYSVGAPYNEQFF.

Comments on this clonotype: A much larger clone sits a single nucleotide away, making a read error possible. The chain links TRBV6-2 or TRBV6-3 to TRBJ1-3, with TRBD1 identical over 8 bases. V lost 7 bases to trimming and J lost 0 bases; unmatched junction nucleotides: 5. The CDR3 length is 15 residues. CDR1 MNHEY and CDR2 SVGEGT come from the germline V gene. The CDR3: CASTLGQGSGNTIYF. The CDR3 DNA sequence: TGTGCCAGCACCCTTGGACAGGGCTCTGGAAACACCATATATTTT.

J is TRBJ2-3 and V is TRBV10-3; D gene unclear. Germline V gives CDR1 ENHRY, CDR2 SYGVKD. The CDR3 length is 13 residues. Between the trimmed V and J ends, which lost 2 bases and 8 bases, there was a span of 11 bases. In DNA, the CDR3 is TGTGCCATCAGTGAGCCGGGCCCAGGTACGCAGTATTTT. It codes for CAISEPGPGTQYF.

The chain joins TRBV6-2 or TRBV6-3 to TRBJ2-4; 11 nucleotides align to TRBD2. Trimming took 2 bases from V and 2 from J; bases not matched to a gene: 5. Germline CDR1 is MNHEY and CDR2 is SVGEGT. There are 17 residues in the CDR3. This CDR3 reads CASSYELAGVTKNIQYF. The CDR3 nucleotides are TGTGCCAGCAGTTACGAACTAGCGGGGGTCACCAAAAACATTCAGTACTTC.

This chain connects TRBV14 to TRBJ2-1, with D uncertain. Trimming took off 2 bases at V and 12 bases at J, with 26 bases between the two ends. The germline gives CDR1 SGHDN, CDR2 FVKESK. The CDR3 length is 17 residues. CDR3 sequence: CASSQSNSPYIKRGQFF. CDR3 DNA sequence: TGTGCCAGCAGCCAATCCAACTCACCGTATATAAAACGCGGGCAGTTCTTC.

This clonotype was recorded a few times. Its ends do not fully match the called genes, so a read error is possible. J is TRBJ1-6 and V is TRBV10-3, with TRBD1 matching 10 bases. The CDR3 length is 19 residues. In germline, CDR1 is ENHRY, CDR2 SYGVKD. CDR3 in amino acids: CAIRETLTGTGVYNSPLHF. CDR3 nucleotides: TGTGCCATCCGTGAAACGCTAACCGGGACAGGGGTTTATAATTCACCCCTCCACTTT.

The V and J genes are TRBV12-3 or TRBV12-4 and TRBJ1-2, with D hard to call. The CDR3 consists of 12 residues. V was clipped by 2 bases and J by 8 bases, with 9 bases between them. The CDR3 here is CASSLKASGYTF. As DNA, the CDR3 is TGTGCCAGCAGTTTAAAGGCATCGGGCTACACCTTC.

This clonotype was counted at least ten times. The rearrangement joins TRBV27 to TRBJ2-1; perhaps TRBD1 as D (5 bases). Germline loops: CDR1 MNHEY, CDR2 SMNVEV (reference sequence). The germline V and J ends were trimmed by 5 bases and 7 bases, with 9 bases remaining between them. CDR3 size: 12 residues. DNA of the CDR3: TGTGCCAGCAGTCCCAACAGGAATGAGCAGTTCTTC. Encoded protein: CASSPNRNEQFF.

This clonotype showed up just once. This chain uses TRBV20-1 with TRBJ2-7; 10 positions match TRBD2. Germline assignment: CDR1 DFQATT and CDR2 SNEGSKA (reference sequence). The CDR3 spans 13 residues. V was pared by 1 base and J by 9 bases, with 6 bases of the junction left unmatched. CDR3 amino acids: CSARGGLADWQYV. The CDR3 coding sequence is TGCAGTGCTAGAGGCGGACTAGCGGACTGGCAGTACGTC.

This clonotype was seen a handful of times. The chain joins TRBV27 to TRBJ2-7; D is unclear. Per the germline V gene, CDR1 is MNHEY and CDR2 is SMNVEV (reference sequence). V dropped 3 bases and J dropped 0 bases, with 15 bases sitting between them. The CDR3 totals 16 residues. Here the CDR3 DNA reads TGTGCCAGCAGTTTGGGTCCTTCATCTTACTCCTACGAGCAGTACTTC. Amino acid sequence: CASSLGPSSYSYEQYF.

The chain recombines TRBV6-2 or TRBV6-3 with TRBJ2-4; TRBD1 might be the D (7 bases). Germline loops: CDR1 MNHEY, CDR2 SVGEGT. V was clipped by 6 bases and J by 6 bases, with 9 bases between them. This CDR3 spans 12 amino acids. CDR3 DNA sequence: TGTGCCAGCAGGGAGGGGGCAAACATTCAGTACTTC. Its translation is CASREGANIQYF.

The V and J genes are TRBV6-8 and TRBJ2-1; tentative D call: TRBD2 (7 bases). The V and J ends lost 6 bases and 7 bases respectively, with 22 bases between them. Germline-derived CDR1 and CDR2 are MNHGY and SAAAGT. This CDR3 comprises 16 residues. CDR3 protein: CASSYRGAGCGNEQFF. DNA of the CDR3: TGTGCCAGCAGCTACCGGGGGGCGGGGTGCGGGAATGAGCAGTTCTTC.

V usage is TRBV2 and J usage is TRBJ2-2; D might be TRBD1 (6 bases). The CDR3 has 16 amino acids. Trimming removed 3 bases at V and 2 bases at J, with 13 bases between. Per germline, CDR1 SNHLY and CDR2 FYNNEI. The CDR3: CASSDTGIKNTGELFF. Written as DNA, the CDR3 is TGTGCCAGCAGTGATACAGGGATAAAAAACACCGGGGAGCTGTTTTTT.

Note on this clonotype: This may arise from a read error, as a much more abundant clone is one base away. The chain uses TRBV7-2 and TRBJ2-1; possible D gene TRBD1, 5 bases. The CDR3 totals 16 residues. CDR1 and CDR2 from the germline V gene are SGHTA and FQGNSA. The DNA for the CDR3 is TGTGCCAGCACCTTAGACGCAGGGCCGACCTACAATGAGCAGTTCTTC. It yields the protein CASTLDAGPTYNEQFF.

This clonotype was observed once. The gene calls are TRBV6-2 or TRBV6-3 and TRBJ2-5, with 8 bases matching TRBD2. Germline V CDR1 and CDR2: MNHEY, SVGEGT. The CDR3 loop spans 15 amino acids. Trimming took 4 bases from V and 3 from J; bases not matched to a gene: 7. CDR3 coding DNA: TGTGCCAGCAGTTTCCGCGGGGGGTTGAAAGAGACCCAGTACTTC. Translated: CASSFRGGLKETQYF.

This sequence joins TRBV15 and TRBJ2-1, with 7 nucleotides matching TRBD2. Germline CDR1 is LNHNV and CDR2 is YYDKDF (reference sequence). This CDR3 comprises 13 residues. The V gene end was trimmed by 8 bases and the J gene end by 10 bases; junction bases not matched to a gene: 11. CDR3 protein: CATSRTSVEEQFF. In DNA, the CDR3 is TGTGCCACCTCAAGGACTAGTGTGGAAGAGCAGTTCTTC.

The rearrangement uses TRBV2 and TRBJ2-5, with 8 nucleotides matching TRBD2. Per germline, CDR1 SNHLY and CDR2 FYNNEI. The V segment lost 3 bases and the J segment 2 bases; nucleotides outside the gene matches: 8. This CDR3 comprises 16 residues. CDR3 amino acids: CASSEVKRGLQETQYF. CDR3 bases: TGTGCCAGCAGTGAGGTTAAGCGGGGGTTACAAGAGACCCAGTACTTC.

This clonotype turned up a few times. The chain links TRBV4-1 to TRBJ2-2; D perhaps matches TRBD1 (6 bases). V was trimmed by 0 bases and J by 0 bases, leaving 11 bases between them. CDR1 MGHRA and CDR2 YSYEKL come from the germline V gene. This CDR3 has 17 amino acids. CDR3 sequence (DNA): TGCGCCAGCAGCCAAGAGTACAGGGTCGCGAACACCGGGGAGCTGTTTTTT. It codes for CASSQEYRVANTGELFF.

The chain combines TRBV27 with TRBJ2-7, with D unresolved. Germline loops: CDR1 MNHEY, CDR2 SMNVEV (reference sequence). This CDR3 has 13 amino acids. The V end was cut by 5 bases, the J end by 2 bases, with 10 bases between. In DNA, the CDR3 is TGTGCCAGCAGTGACGGTCCTACCTACGAGCAGTACGTC. Translated: CASSDGPTYEQYV.

V usage is TRBV7-9 and J usage is TRBJ1-2; D unresolved. Trimming shortened V by 5 bases and J by 8 bases, and 18 bases separated the two germline ends. Germline V lookup: CDR1 SEHNR, CDR2 FQNEAQ (reference sequence). This CDR3 spans 14 amino acids. The CDR3 region is CASSPVGGYRGYTF. CDR3 nucleotide sequence: TGTGCCAGCAGCCCCGTCGGAGGGTATCGGGGCTACACCTTC.

This clonotype turned up a few times. The rearrangement joins TRBV29-1 to TRBJ1-4; 7 nucleotides agree with TRBD1. Germline assignment: CDR1 SQVTM and CDR2 ANQGSEA. V shed 5 bases, J shed 13 bases, and the junction held 10 bases outside the gene matches. This CDR3 is built from 12 residues. The CDR3: CSVRDSGVGLFF. The CDR3 DNA is TGCAGCGTTCGGGACAGCGGGGTCGGACTGTTTTTT.

This clonotype was counted between two and nine times. This chain joins TRBV19 and TRBJ1-1; tentative D call: TRBD1 (6 bases). Germline CDR1 and CDR2: LNHDA and SQIVND (reference sequence). The CDR3 runs 15 residues. Between the trimmed V and J ends, which lost 6 bases and 1 base, there was a span of 15 bases. This CDR3 reads CASSYPGTPNTEAFF. Written as DNA, the CDR3 is TGTGCCAGTAGCTATCCCGGGACACCGAACACTGAAGCTTTCTTT.

This clonotype has a count of ten or more. The chain carries TRBV7-2 and TRBJ2-1; 11 nucleotides line up with TRBD1. The CDR3 covers 17 residues. V shed 5 bases and J 7 bases; nucleotides not matched to a gene: 13. Per the germline V gene, CDR1 is SGHTA and CDR2 is FQGNSA. CDR3 coding DNA: TGTGCCAGCAGCCTCCCAATACACGGACAGGGGGCAAATGAGCAGTTCTTC. It is translated as CASSLPIHGQGANEQFF.